This entry lists 17 T cell receptor beta chains sequenced from one sample in a study of regulatory T cells in long-lasting Graves disease. Sequencing libraries for TCR beta were prepared with iRepertoire HTBI primers and Arm-PCR of CDR3 regions. Using its own MiXCR run on the multiplex PCR reads, TCRdb lists one record per CDR3 protein. In the table there are about half a million distinct CDR3 sequences, roughly 23% of which are singletons. As for time point: persistent/refractory GD, antithyroid drugs over 5 years with positive TRAb. The TCR library was made from RNA that had been extracted from PBMCs in TRIzol. The sequenced sample was peripheral blood mononuclear cells (PBMCs), obtained when the disease was refractory, from a patient treated with antithyroid drugs. The receptors were gathered from a female donor with Graves disease.

The table lists this clonotype with many counts. The rearrangement links TRBV28 to TRBJ1-5; D is unresolved. Between the trimmed V and J ends, which lost 4 bases and 5 bases, there was a span of 9 bases. The CDR3 sequence is 13 residues long. Germline CDR1 and CDR2: MDHEN and SYDVKM. In nucleotides, the CDR3 is TGTGCCAGCAGTTCCGGCCTGTATCAGCCCCAGCATTTT. This gives the protein CASSSGLYQPQHF.

This clonotype was detected many times. The gene calls are TRBV11-2 and TRBJ1-4; D is ambiguous. The V gene lost 3 bases and the J gene lost 0 bases, with 8 bases spanning the gap. The germline V gene has CDR1 SGHAT and CDR2 FQNNGV. The CDR3 has 15 amino acids. In DNA, the CDR3 is TGTGCCAGCAGCTTGAATTTTGCAACTAATGAAAAACTGTTTTTT. Residues: CASSLNFATNEKLFF.

The chain links TRBV7-2 to TRBJ2-3, with no clear D. CDR1 and CDR2 from the germline V gene are SGHTA and FQGNSA. Trimming removed 5 bases at V and 1 base at J, with 10 bases between. The CDR3 loop spans 14 amino acids. CDR3 loop: CASSPVSGTDTQYF. CDR3 in DNA: TGTGCCAGCAGCCCAGTAAGCGGCACAGATACGCAGTATTTT.

This chain uses TRBV7-2 with TRBJ2-7; possible D gene TRBD2, 6 bases. With 3 bases removed from V and 3 bases from J, the gap between germline ends came to 18 bases. The germline CDR1 and CDR2 sequences are SGHTA and FQGNSA. The CDR3 sequence is 16 residues long. CDR3 in DNA: TGTGCCAGCAGCTTCATCGGGAGCACCGAGTTCTACGAGCAGTACTTC. Translating gives CASSFIGSTEFYEQYF.

J is TRBJ1-1 and V is TRBV10-2, with D possibly being TRBD1 (5 bases). With 8 bases removed from V and 6 bases from J, the gap between germline ends came to 16 bases. Germline loops: CDR1 WSHSY, CDR2 SAAADI. The CDR3 contains 13 residues. CDR3 DNA sequence: TGCGCCAGCGGCCAGGGAGCAGGGCCTGAAGCTTTCTTT. Protein product: CASGQGAGPEAFF.

The chain recombines TRBV19 with TRBJ2-3, with TRBD2 matching 8 bases. This CDR3 comprises 15 residues. Germline loops: CDR1 LNHDA, CDR2 SQIVND (reference sequence). With 3 bases clipped from V and 7 bases from J, the junction kept 9 bases outside the gene matches. The CDR3 sequence is CASSMWREAGNTQYF. DNA of the CDR3: TGTGCCAGTAGTATGTGGCGGGAGGCGGGAAATACGCAGTATTTT.

The chain combines TRBV7-9 with TRBJ1-1; 9 bases line up with TRBD1. Germline CDR1 SEHNR, CDR2 FQNEAQ (reference sequence). J gave up 0 bases and V 5 bases, and 10 bases lay outside the gene matches. The CDR3 is 17 residues long. Here the CDR3 DNA reads TGTGCCAGCAGCACCCCGGGACAGGGATACATGAACACTGAAGCTTTCTTT. It yields the protein CASSTPGQGYMNTEAFF.

There are many counts of this clonotype. The CDR3 ends on some other residue instead of the conserved phenylalanine or tryptophan, so this is likely a read error. The rearrangement links TRBV6-2 or TRBV6-3 to TRBJ2-7; the D gene is possibly TRBD2 (6 bases). Germline lookup yields CDR1 MNHEY and CDR2 SVGEGT. With 2 bases removed from V and 3 bases from J, the gap between germline ends came to 11 bases. The CDR3 contains 14 residues. The CDR3 nucleotides read TGTGCCAGCAGTTACGGGACTGGGGGCTACGAGCAGTACCTC. This sequence encodes CASSYGTGGYEQYL.

This clonotype was counted many times. V usage is TRBV27 and J usage is TRBJ2-5, with 7 bases fitting TRBD1. With 2 bases clipped from V and 5 bases from J, the junction kept 8 bases outside the gene matches. CDR1 and CDR2 from the germline V gene are MNHEY and SMNVEV (reference sequence). There are 15 residues in the CDR3. CDR3 sequence reads: CASSLTRQGLETQYF. In DNA, the CDR3 is TGTGCCAGCAGTTTAACCCGACAGGGCCTGGAGACCCAGTACTTC.

The genes are TRBV19 and TRBJ1-1; weak D call: TRBD1 (5 bases). CDR3 length: 15 residues. Trimming left V 7 bases short and J 2 bases short, with 17 bases between. Germline V gives CDR1 LNHDA, CDR2 SQIVND (reference sequence). DNA for the CDR3: TGTGCCAGTAACCCACGGGGCAGGGAAAACACTGAAGCTTTCTTT. It specifies CASNPRGRENTEAFF.

In its sample, this clonotype was seen many times. The V gene is TRBV28, the J gene TRBJ1-1, with D unclear. The CDR3 covers 14 residues. Trimming removed 1 base from V and 0 bases from J, with 6 bases in between. Per germline, CDR1 MDHEN and CDR2 SYDVKM. CDR3 sequence reads: CASSLLEMNTEAFF. The CDR3 region has the DNA TGTGCCAGCAGTTTATTAGAAATGAACACTGAAGCTTTCTTT. Full variable domain (rest looked up from reference TRBV28 and TRBJ1-1): DVKVTQSSRYLVKRTGEKVFLECVQDMDHENMFWYRQDPGLGLRLIYFSYDVKMKEKGDIPEGYSVSREKKERFSLILESASTNQTSMYLCASSLLEMNTEAFFGQGTRLTVV.

This clonotype was picked up many times. The rearrangement joins TRBV12-3 or TRBV12-4 to TRBJ2-5, with D unclear. CDR3 length: 15 residues. Trimming took off 1 base at V and 5 bases at J, with 14 bases between the two ends. CDR3 DNA: TGTGCCAGCAGTTTAGGTGCCTCCCTATCGGAGACCCAGTACTTC. Translated, it gives CASSLGASLSETQYF.

This clonotype appeared many times. This chain connects TRBV2 to TRBJ1-1, with unresolved D. Germline V gene sequence: CDR1 SNHLY, CDR2 FYNNEI. The CDR3 consists of 12 residues. Trimming took 2 bases from V and 1 from J, leaving 2 bases between them. CDR3 in amino acids: CASSEWNTEAFF. CDR3 sequence (DNA): TGTGCCAGCAGTGAATGGAACACTGAAGCTTTCTTT.

This clonotype was recorded at least ten times. The chain employs TRBV3-1 and TRBJ1-1; D not certain. Germline CDR1 reads LGHDT; CDR2 reads YNNKEL (reference sequence). The CDR3 is 13 amino acids. The ends were cut back, 0 bases at V and 10 bases at J, with 12 bases in the middle. The CDR3 spells CASSQDEGRRAFF. The CDR3 DNA follows: TGTGCCAGCAGCCAAGACGAGGGTAGGAGAGCTTTCTTT.

With respect to this clonotype: A much larger clone lies one base from this, so it may be a read error. The rearrangement uses TRBV7-2 and TRBJ2-5; D unresolved. This CDR3 is built from 13 residues. CDR1 SGHTA and CDR2 FQGNSA come from the germline V gene. Deletions cut 7 bases from V and 5 bases from J, with 14 bases between. The DNA for the CDR3 is TGTGCCAGCACCCCCGACCCACCGGAGACCCAGTACTTC. Translation gives CASTPDPPETQYF.

The sample holds a few counts of this clonotype. V usage is TRBV3-1 and J usage is TRBJ1-2; D remains ambiguous. V was pared by 0 bases and J by 0 bases, with 5 bases between. The germline V gene encodes CDR1 LGHDT and CDR2 YNNKEL (reference sequence). This CDR3 spans 14 amino acids. The CDR3 bases are TGTGCCAGCAGCCAAGACACCTCTAACTATGGCTACACCTTC. This gives the protein CASSQDTSNYGYTF.

This chain connects TRBV7-6 to TRBJ2-7, with D perhaps TRBD2 (7 bases). Germline CDR1 is SGHVS and CDR2 is FNYEAQ. Trimming shortened V by 5 bases and J by 6 bases, and 20 bases separated the two germline ends. CDR3 length: 15 residues. The CDR3 DNA follows: TGTGCCAGCAGCCAAGGGCGGGGGCCCGGGGGCGAGCAGTACTTC. Translation gives CASSQGRGPGGEQYF. Variable domain in full (rest from reference TRBV7-6 and TRBJ2-7): GAGVSQSPRYKVTKRGQDVALRCDPISGHVSLYWYRQALGQGPEFLTYFNYEAQQDKSGLPNDRFSAERPEGSISTLTIQRTEQRDSAMYRCASSQGRGPGGEQYFGPGTRLTVT.